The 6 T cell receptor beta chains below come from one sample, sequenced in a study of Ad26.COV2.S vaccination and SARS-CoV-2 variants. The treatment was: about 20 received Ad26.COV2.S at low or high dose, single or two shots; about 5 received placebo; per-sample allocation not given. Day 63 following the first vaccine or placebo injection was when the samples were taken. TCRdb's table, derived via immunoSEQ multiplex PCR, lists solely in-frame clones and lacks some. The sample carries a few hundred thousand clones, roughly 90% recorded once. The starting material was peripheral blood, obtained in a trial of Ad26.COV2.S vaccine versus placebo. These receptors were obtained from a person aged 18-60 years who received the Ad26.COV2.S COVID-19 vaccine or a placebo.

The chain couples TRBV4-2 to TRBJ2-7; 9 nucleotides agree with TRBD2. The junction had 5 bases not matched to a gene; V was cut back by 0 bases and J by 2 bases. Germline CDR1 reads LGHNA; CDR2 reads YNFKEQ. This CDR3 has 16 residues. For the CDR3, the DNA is TGTGCCAGCAGCCAAGATGGTAGCGGGGGCCCCTACGAGCAGTACTTC. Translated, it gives CASSQDGSGGPYEQYF.

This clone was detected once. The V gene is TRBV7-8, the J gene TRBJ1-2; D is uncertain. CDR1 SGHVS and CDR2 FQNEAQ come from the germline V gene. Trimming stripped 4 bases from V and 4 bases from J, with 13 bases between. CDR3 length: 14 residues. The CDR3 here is CASSSRGLTYGYTF. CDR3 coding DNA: TGTGCCAGCAGCTCCAGAGGGCTTACCTATGGCTACACCTTC.

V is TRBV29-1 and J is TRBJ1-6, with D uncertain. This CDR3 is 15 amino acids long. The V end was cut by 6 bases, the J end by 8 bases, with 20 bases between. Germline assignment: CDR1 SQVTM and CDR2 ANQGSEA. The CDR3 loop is CSVQDLSYADSPLHF. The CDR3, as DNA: TGCAGCGTCCAAGATCTAAGCTACGCGGATTCACCCCTCCACTTT.

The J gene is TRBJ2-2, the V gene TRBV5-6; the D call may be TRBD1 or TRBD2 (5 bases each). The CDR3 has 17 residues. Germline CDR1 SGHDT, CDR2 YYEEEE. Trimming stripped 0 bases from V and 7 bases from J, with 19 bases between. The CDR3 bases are TGTGCCAGCAGCTTGGTTCCCGGGGCCCCCTCAGGCGGGGAGCTGTTTTTT. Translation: CASSLVPGAPSGGELFF.

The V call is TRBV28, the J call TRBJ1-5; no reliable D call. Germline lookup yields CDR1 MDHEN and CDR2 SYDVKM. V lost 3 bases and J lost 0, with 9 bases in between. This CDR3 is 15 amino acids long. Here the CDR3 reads CASSFTDTSNQPQHF. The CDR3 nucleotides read TGTGCCAGCAGTTTCACTGATACTAGCAATCAGCCCCAGCATTTT.

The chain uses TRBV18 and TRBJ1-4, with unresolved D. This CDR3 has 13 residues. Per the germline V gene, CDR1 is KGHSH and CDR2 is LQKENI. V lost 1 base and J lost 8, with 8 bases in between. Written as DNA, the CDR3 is TGTGCCAGCTCACCACTCCATCGGGAAAAACTGTTTTTT. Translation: CASSPLHREKLFF. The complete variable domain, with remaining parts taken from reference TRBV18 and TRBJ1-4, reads NAGVMQNPRHLVRRRGQEARLRCSPMKGHSHVYWYRQLPEEGLKFMVYLQKENIIDESGMPKERFSAEFPKEGPSILRIQQVVRGDSAAYFCASSPLHREKLFFGSGTQLSVL.